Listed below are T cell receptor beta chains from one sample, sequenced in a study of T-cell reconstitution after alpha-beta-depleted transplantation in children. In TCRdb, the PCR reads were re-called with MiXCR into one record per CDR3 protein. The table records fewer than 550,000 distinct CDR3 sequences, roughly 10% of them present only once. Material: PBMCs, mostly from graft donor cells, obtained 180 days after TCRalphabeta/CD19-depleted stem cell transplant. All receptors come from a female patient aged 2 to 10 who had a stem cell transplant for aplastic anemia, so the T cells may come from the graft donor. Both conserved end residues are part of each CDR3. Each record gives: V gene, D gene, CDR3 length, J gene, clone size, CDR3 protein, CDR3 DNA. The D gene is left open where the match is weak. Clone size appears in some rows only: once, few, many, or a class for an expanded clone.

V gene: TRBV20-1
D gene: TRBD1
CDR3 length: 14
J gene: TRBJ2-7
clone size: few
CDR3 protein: CSGSRDRGRGEQYF
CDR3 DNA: TGCAGCGGCTCCCGGGACAGGGGGCGCGGGGAGCAGTACTTC

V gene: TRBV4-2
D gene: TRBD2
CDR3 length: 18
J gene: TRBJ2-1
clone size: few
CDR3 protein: CASSLAVGAGDTYNEQFF
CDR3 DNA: TGTGCCAGCAGCCTCGCAGTGGGTGCGGGAGACACCTACAATGAGCAGTTCTTC

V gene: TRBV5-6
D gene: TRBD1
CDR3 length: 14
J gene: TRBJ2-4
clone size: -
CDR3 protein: CASSFEGARVIQYF
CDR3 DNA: TGTGCCAGCAGCTTCGAGGGGGCGCGGGTCATTCAGTACTTC

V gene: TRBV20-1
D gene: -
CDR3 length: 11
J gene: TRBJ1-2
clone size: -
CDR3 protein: CSARATYGYTF
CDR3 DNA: TGCAGTGCTAGAGCCACCTATGGCTACACCTTC

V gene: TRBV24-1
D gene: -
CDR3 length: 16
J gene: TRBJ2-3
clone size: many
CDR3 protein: CATSDWKIKGTDTQYF
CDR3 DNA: TGTGCCACCAGTGATTGGAAGATCAAGGGCACAGATACGCAGTATTTT

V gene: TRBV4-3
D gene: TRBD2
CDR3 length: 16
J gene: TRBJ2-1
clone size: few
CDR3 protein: CASSQDLGTSYNEQFF
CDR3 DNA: TGCGCCAGCAGCCAAGATTTGGGGACTAGCTATAATGAGCAGTTCTTC

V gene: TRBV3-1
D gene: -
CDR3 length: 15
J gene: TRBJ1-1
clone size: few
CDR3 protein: CASSQERRTNTEAFF
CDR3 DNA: TGTGCCAGCAGCCAAGAGCGCAGGACAAACACTGAAGCTTTCTTT

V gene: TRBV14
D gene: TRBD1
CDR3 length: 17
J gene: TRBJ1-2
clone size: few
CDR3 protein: CASSQDPGQAKHYGYTF
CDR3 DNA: TGTGCCAGCAGCCAAGACCCAGGACAGGCGAAGCACTATGGCTACACCTTC

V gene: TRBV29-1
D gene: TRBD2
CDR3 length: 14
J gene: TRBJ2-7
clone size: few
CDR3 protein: CSVLVTSGSYEQYF
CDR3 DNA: TGCAGCGTGTTGGTGACTAGCGGTTCCTACGAGCAGTACTTC

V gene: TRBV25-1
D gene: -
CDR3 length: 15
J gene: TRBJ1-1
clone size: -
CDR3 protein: CASFIRGRPFTEAFF
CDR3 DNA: TGTGCCAGCTTCATTCGGGGCAGACCATTTACTGAAGCTTTCTTT

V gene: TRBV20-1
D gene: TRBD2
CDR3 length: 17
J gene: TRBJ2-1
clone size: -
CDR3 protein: CSARDEGWGLAANEQFF
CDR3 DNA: TGCAGTGCTAGAGATGAGGGGTGGGGACTAGCGGCCAATGAGCAGTTCTTC

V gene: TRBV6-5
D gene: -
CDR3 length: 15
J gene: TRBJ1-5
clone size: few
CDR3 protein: CASSYYRDGNQPQHF
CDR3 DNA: TGTGCCAGCAGTTATTACAGGGACGGCAATCAGCCCCAGCATTTT

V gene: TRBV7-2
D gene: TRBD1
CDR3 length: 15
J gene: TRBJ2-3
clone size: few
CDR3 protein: CASSLERDRGHTQYF
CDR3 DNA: TGTGCCAGCAGCTTAGAAAGAGACAGGGGCCATACGCAGTATTTT

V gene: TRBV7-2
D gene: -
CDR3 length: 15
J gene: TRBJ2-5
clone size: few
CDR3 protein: CASSLVWDWVETQYF
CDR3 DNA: TGTGCCAGCAGCTTAGTTTGGGATTGGGTAGAGACCCAGTACTTC

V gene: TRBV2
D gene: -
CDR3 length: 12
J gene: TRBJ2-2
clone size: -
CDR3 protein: CASRTPNGELFF
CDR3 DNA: TGTGCCAGCAGGACCCCGAACGGGGAGCTGTTTTTT

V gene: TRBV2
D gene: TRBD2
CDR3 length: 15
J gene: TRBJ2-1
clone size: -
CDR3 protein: CASIRLAGVSNEQFF
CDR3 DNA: TGTGCCAGCATCAGACTAGCGGGAGTTAGCAATGAGCAGTTCTTC

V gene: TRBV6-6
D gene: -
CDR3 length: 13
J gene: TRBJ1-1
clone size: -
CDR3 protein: CASSLRGHRGAFF
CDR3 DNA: TGTGCCAGCAGTTTGCGGGGCCATCGGGGAGCTTTCTTT

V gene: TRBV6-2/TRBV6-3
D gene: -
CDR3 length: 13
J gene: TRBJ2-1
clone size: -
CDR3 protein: CASSYEGGNEQFF
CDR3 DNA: TGTGCCAGCAGTTACGAGGGGGGCAATGAGCAGTTCTTC

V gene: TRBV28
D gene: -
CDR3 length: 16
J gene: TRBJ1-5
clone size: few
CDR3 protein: CASSRAGTPTYQPQHF
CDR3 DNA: TGTGCCAGCAGCAGAGCCGGGACGCCCACTTATCAGCCCCAGCATTTT

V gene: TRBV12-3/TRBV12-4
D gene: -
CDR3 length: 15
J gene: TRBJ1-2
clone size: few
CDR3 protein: CATRGGRNENYGYTF
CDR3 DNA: TGTGCCACCCGTGGGGGCAGGAATGAAAACTATGGCTACACCTTC

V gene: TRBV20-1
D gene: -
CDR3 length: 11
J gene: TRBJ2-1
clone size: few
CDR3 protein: CSATRGHEQFF
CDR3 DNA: TGCAGTGCCACAAGGGGTCATGAGCAGTTCTTC

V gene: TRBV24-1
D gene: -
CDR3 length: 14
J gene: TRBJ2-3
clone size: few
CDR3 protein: CATSDPAPPDTQYF
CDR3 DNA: TGTGCCACCAGTGATCCCGCCCCCCCAGATACGCAGTATTTT

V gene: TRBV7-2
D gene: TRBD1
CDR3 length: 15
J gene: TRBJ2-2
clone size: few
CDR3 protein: CASSHGTGYIGELFF
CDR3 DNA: TGTGCCAGCAGCCATGGGACAGGGTATATCGGGGAGCTGTTTTTT

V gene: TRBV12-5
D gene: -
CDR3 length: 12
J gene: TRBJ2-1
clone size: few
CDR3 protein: CASGLGYNEQFF
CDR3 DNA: TGTGCTAGTGGTCTTGGGTACAATGAGCAGTTCTTC

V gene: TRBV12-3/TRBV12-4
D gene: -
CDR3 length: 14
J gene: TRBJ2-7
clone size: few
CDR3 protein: CASSSIGGTYEQYF
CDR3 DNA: TGTGCCAGCAGCTCTATCGGGGGCACCTACGAGCAGTACTTC

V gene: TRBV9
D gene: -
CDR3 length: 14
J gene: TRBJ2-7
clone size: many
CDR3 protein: CASSVADSGYEQYF
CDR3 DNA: TGTGCCAGCAGCGTAGCAGATAGCGGCTACGAGCAGTACTTC

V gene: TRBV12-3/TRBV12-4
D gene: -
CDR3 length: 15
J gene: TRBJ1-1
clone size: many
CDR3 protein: CASSLPRQLNTEAFF
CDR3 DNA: TGTGCCAGCAGTTTACCACGACAGCTGAACACTGAAGCTTTCTTT

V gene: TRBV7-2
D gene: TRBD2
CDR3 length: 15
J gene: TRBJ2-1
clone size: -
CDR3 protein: CASSDGLAGGPVGFF
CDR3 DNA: TGTGCCAGCAGCGACGGACTAGCGGGGGGGCCAGTAGGGTTCTTC

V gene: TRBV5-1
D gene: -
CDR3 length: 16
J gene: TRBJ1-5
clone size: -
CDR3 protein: CASSLSGSYSNQPQHF
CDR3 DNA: TGCGCCAGCAGCTTGTCAGGGTCCTATAGCAATCAGCCCCAGCATTTT

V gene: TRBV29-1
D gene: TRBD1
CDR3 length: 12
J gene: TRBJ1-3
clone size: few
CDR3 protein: CSVDREGDTIYF
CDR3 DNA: TGCAGCGTGGACAGGGAAGGGGACACCATATATTTT

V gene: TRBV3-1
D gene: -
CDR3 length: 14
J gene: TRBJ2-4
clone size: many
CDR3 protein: CASSLGGSKNIQYF
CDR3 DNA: TGTGCCAGCAGCCTAGGGGGGTCCAAAAACATTCAGTACTTC

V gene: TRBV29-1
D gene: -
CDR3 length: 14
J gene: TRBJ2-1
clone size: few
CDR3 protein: CSVDRRGSYNEQFF
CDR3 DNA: TGCAGCGTTGATCGCAGGGGTTCCTACAATGAGCAGTTCTTC

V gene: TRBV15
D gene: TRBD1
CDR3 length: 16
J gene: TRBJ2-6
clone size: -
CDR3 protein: CATKGTASSGANVLTF
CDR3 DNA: TGTGCCACCAAGGGGACAGCCAGCTCTGGGGCCAACGTCCTGACTTTC

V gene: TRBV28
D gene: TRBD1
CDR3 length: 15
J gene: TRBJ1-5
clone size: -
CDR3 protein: CASRTSPGGVQPQHF
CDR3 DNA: TGTGCCAGCAGAACGAGCCCAGGGGGCGTTCAGCCCCAGCATTTT

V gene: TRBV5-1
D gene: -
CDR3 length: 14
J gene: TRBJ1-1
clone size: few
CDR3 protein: CASTVRGFGTEAFF
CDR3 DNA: TGCGCCAGCACCGTGAGGGGGTTCGGGACTGAAGCTTTCTTT

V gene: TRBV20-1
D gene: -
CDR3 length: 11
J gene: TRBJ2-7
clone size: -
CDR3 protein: CSVSQAYKQYF
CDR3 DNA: TGCAGTGTTTCACAGGCCTACAAGCAGTACTTC

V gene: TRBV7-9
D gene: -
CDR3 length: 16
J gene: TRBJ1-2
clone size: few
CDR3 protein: CASSSTEPGTVYGYTF
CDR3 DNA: TGTGCCAGCAGCTCCACTGAACCCGGGACGGTGTATGGCTACACCTTC

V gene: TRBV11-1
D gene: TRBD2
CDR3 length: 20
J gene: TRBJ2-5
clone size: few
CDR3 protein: CASSLAQEKLAVQYGETQYF
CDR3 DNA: TGTGCCAGCAGCTTAGCGCAAGAAAAACTAGCGGTTCAGTATGGGGAGACCCAGTACTTC

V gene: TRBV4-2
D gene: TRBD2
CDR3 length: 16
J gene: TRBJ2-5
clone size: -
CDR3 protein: CASSPGGLAAQETQYF
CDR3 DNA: TGTGCCAGCAGCCCCGGCGGCCTAGCGGCCCAAGAGACCCAGTACTTC

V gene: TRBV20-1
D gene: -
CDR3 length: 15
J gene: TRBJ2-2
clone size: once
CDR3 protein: CSADPGGTNTGELFF
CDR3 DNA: TGCAGTGCGGACCCCGGAGGGACGAACACCGGGGAGCTGTTTTTT

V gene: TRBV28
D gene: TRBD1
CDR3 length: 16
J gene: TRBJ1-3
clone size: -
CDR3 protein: CASSLWTGGVGNTIYF
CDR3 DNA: TGTGCCAGCAGTCTTTGGACAGGGGGCGTTGGAAACACCATATATTTT

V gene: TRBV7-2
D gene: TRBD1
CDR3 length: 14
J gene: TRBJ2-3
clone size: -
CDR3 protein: CASSRDRGWDTQYF
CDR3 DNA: TGTGCCAGCAGCCGGGACAGGGGGTGGGATACGCAGTATTTT

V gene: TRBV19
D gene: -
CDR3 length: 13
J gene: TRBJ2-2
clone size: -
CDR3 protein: CASSYRVPGELFF
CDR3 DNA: TGTGCCAGTAGTTACCGGGTCCCCGGGGAGCTGTTTTTT

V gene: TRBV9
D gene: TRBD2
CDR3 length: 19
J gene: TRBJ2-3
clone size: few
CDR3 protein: CASSPHPSGRAASTDTQYF
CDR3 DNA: TGTGCCAGCAGCCCGCATCCTAGCGGGAGGGCCGCCAGCACAGATACGCAGTATTTT

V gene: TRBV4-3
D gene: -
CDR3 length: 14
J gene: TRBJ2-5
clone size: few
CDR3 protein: CASSRLTEGETQYF
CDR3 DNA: TGCGCCAGCAGCCGACTCACAGAGGGGGAGACCCAGTACTTC